This TCR beta chain was sequenced during a study of blood T cell repertoires in COVID-19. Study-level background: From the United States, Italy and Spain came samples of acute and convalescent COVID-19.

Sequencing was performed with immunoSEQ multiplex PCR; in TCRdb, only in-frame clones are kept and a portion is missing. The table has 350,000 to 450,000 clones, around four fifths seen once. J gave up 10 bases and V 4 bases, and 12 bases lay outside the gene matches. The CDR3 consists of 14 residues. The germline CDR1 and CDR2 sequences are MGHRA and YSYEKL. The sequencing sample was made of PBMCs or T cells enriched from blood (not recorded which). The gene calls are TRBV4-1 and TRBJ1-2; TRBD1 agrees at 7 bases. The receptor comes from a woman in her fifties or sixties who had recovered from COVID-19. The CDR3, as DNA: TGCGCCAGCAGCCTAGCCGACAGGGATTCGGTCTACACCTTC. Translated: CASSLADRDSVYTF.